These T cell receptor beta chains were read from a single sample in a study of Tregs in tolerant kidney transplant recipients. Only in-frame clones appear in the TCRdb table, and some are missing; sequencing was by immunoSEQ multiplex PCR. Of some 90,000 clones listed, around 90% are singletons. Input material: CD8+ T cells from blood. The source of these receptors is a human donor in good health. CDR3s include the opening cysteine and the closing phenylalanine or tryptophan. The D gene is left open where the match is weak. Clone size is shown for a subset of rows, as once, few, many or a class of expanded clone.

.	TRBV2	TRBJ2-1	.	CASSGAYNEQFF	TGTGCCAGCAGTGGGGCGTACAATGAGCAGTTCTTC
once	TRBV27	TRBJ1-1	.	CASSFGRKNTEAFF	TGTGCCAGCAGTTTTGGCAGGAAGAACACTGAAGCTTTCTTT
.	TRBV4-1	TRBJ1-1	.	CASSHPGAENTEAFF	TGCGCCAGCAGCCACCCGGGGGCTGAGAACACTGAAGCTTTCTTT
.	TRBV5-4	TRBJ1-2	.	CASSLARANYGYTF	TGTGCCAGCAGCTTGGCCAGGGCGAACTATGGCTACACCTTC
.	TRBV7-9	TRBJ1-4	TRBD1	CASSAPDRGWANEKLFF	TGTGCCAGCAGCGCCCCCGACAGGGGCTGGGCTAATGAAAAACTGTTTTTT
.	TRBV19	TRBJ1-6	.	CASSIVPRDNSPLHF	TGTGCCAGTAGTATCGTTCCCAGAGATAATTCACCCCTCCACTTT
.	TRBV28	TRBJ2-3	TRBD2	CASSNRLARRGDTQYF	TGTGCCAGCAGTAACCGACTAGCGCGGAGGGGAGATACGCAGTATTTT
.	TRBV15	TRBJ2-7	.	CATSRDQLRFYEQYF	TGTGCCACCAGCAGAGATCAATTAAGGTTTTACGAGCAGTACTTC
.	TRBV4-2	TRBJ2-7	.	CASSQEEGSISYEQYF	TGTGCCAGCAGCCAAGAAGAGGGTTCTATCTCCTACGAGCAGTACTTC
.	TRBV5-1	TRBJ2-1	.	CASSFEAGRAASEQFF	TGCGCCAGCAGCTTCGAGGCGGGCCGAGCCGCCAGTGAGCAGTTCTTC
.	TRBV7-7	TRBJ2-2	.	CASSLKGTGELFF	TGTGCCAGCAGCTTAAAAGGCACCGGGGAGCTGTTTTTT
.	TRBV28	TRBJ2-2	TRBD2	CASSGTSVHGAGELFF	TGTGCCAGCAGTGGGACTAGCGTCCACGGTGCCGGGGAGCTGTTTTTT
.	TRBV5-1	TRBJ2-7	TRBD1	CASSSWTGEASYEQYF	TGCGCCAGCAGCTCCTGGACAGGGGAGGCGTCCTACGAGCAGTACTTC
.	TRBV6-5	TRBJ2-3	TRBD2	CASNGLAGGLDTQYF	TGTGCCAGCAACGGACTAGCGGGGGGGTTAGATACGCAGTATTTT
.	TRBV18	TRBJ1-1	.	CASSPRTPTEAFF	TGTGCCAGCTCACCCCGAACCCCCACTGAAGCTTTCTTT
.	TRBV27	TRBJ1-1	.	CASSLQAGAEAFF	TGTGCCAGCAGTTTACAGGCTGGCGCTGAAGCTTTCTTT
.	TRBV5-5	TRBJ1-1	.	CASSLGHPNTEAFF	TGTGCCAGCAGCTTAGGGCACCCGAACACTGAAGCTTTCTTT
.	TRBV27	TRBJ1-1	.	CATGQGNTEAFF	TGTGCGACGGGGCAAGGGAACACTGAAGCTTTCTTT
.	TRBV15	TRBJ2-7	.	CATSFGDRSYEQYF	TGTGCCACCAGCTTTGGGGATAGGTCCTACGAGCAGTACTTC
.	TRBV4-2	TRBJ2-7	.	CASSQGTQGNYEQYF	TGTGCCAGCAGCCAAGGGACCCAGGGAAACTACGAGCAGTACTTC
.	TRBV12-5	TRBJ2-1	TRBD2	CASGSTASGSSYNEQFF	TGTGCTAGTGGTTCTACAGCTAGCGGGAGCTCCTACAATGAGCAGTTCTTC
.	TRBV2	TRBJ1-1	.	CASSEWAGGRDTEAFF	TGTGCCAGCAGTGAATGGGCAGGAGGCAGGGACACTGAAGCTTTCTTT
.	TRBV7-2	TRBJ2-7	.	CASSLGQGGYEQYF	TGTGCCAGCAGCTTAGGGCAGGGGGGCTACGAGCAGTACTTC
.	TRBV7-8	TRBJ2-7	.	CASSIGVWGEQYF	TGTGCCAGCAGCATCGGGGTTTGGGGAGAGCAGTACTTC
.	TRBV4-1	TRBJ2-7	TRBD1	CASSPRDRGNEQYF	TGCGCCAGCAGCCCCCGGGACAGGGGCAACGAGCAGTACTTC
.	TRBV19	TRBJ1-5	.	CASSMREGLRQPQHF	TGTGCCAGTAGTATGCGGGAGGGACTGCGGCAGCCCCAGCATTTT
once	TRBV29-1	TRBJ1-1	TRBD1	CSVDRRQGPFF	TGCAGCGTTGATCGGCGACAGGGCCCTTTCTTT
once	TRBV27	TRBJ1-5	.	CASSLTGRVQPQHF	TGTGCCAGCAGTTTAACCGGCAGGGTTCAGCCCCAGCATTTT
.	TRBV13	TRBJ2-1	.	CASSLDVGESAGWHEQFF	TGTGCCAGCAGCTTAGATGTGGGAGAATCGGCGGGATGGCATGAGCAGTTCTTC
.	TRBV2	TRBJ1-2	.	CASSDQPVNYGYTF	TGTGCCAGCAGTGATCAACCCGTCAACTATGGCTACACCTTC
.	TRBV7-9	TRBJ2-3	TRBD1	CASSHTGTGVTDTQYF	TGTGCCAGCAGCCACACCGGGACAGGGGTCACAGATACGCAGTATTTT
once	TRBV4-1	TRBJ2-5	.	CASSQEREVRETQYF	TGCGCCAGCAGCCAAGAAAGGGAAGTTCGGGAGACCCAGTACTTC
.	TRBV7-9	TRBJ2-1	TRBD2	CASSLASGRSEQFF	TGTGCCAGCAGCTTGGCTAGCGGGAGGAGTGAGCAGTTCTTC
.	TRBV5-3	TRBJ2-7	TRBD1	CARIRLGTGGSYEQYF	TGTGCCAGAATACGGTTGGGGACAGGGGGCTCCTACGAGCAGTACTTC
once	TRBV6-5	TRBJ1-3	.	CAAWGRGGGNTIYF	TGTGCCGCCTGGGGTAGAGGGGGTGGAAACACCATATATTTT
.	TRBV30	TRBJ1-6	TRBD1	CAWTQGESYNSPLHF	TGTGCCTGGACACAGGGGGAGTCCTATAATTCACCCCTCCACTTT
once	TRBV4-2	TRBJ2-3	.	CASSLARSTDTQYF	TGTGCCAGCAGCTTGGCCAGGAGCACAGATACGCAGTATTTT
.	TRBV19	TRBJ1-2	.	CASKDGFYGYTF	TGTGCCAGTAAAGACGGGTTCTATGGCTACACCTTC
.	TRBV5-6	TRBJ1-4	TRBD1	CASSSDRVEKLFF	TGTGCCAGCAGCTCGGACAGGGTCGAAAAACTGTTTTTT
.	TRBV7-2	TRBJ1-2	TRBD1	CASSRPQGAVDGYTF	TGTGCCAGCAGCCGTCCACAGGGGGCGGTGGATGGCTACACCTTC
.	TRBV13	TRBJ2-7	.	CASRQLGGYEQYF	TGTGCCAGCAGACAACTGGGGGGATACGAGCAGTACTTC
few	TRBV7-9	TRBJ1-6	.	CASSTTGPFYNSPLHF	TGTGCCAGCAGCACGACGGGGCCTTTCTATAATTCACCCCTCCACTTT